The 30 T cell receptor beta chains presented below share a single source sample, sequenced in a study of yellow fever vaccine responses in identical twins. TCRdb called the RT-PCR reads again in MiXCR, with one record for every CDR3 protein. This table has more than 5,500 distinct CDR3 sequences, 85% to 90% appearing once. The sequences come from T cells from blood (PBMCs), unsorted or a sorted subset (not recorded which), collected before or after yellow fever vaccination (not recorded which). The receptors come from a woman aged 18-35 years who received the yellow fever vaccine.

CDR3 protein: CSVTDPQGYEQYF. CDR3 nucleotide sequence: TGCAGCGTAACGGACCCCCAAGGATACGAGCAGTACTTC. V usage is TRBV29-1 and J usage is TRBJ2-7; no definite D call. Trimming cost V 6 bases and J 4 bases, with 16 bases left between them. This CDR3 spans 13 amino acids. Germline CDR1 reads SQVTM; CDR2 reads ANQGSEA.

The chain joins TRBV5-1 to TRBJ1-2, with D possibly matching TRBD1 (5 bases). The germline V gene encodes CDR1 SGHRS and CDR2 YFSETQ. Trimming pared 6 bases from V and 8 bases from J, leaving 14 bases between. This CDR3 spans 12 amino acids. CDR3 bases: TGCGCCAGCAACCGGGACGGTGAAGGCTACACCTTC. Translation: CASNRDGEGYTF.

The CDR3 DNA sequence: TGCGCCAGCAGCTGGATGACTAGCGGGGCCGTAGATACGCAGTATTTT. This codes for CASSWMTSGAVDTQYF. The chain uses TRBV5-1 and TRBJ2-3, with TRBD2 identical over 11 bases. The germline gives CDR1 SGHRS, CDR2 YFSETQ. The trim removed 3 bases at V and 5 bases at J, leaving 8 bases unmatched. This CDR3 spans 16 amino acids.

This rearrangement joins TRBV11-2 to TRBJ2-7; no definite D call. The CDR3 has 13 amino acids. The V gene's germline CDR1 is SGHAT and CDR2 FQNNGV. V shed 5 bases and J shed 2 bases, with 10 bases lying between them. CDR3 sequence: CASSLPATYEQYF. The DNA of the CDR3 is TGTGCCAGCAGCCTCCCGGCAACCTACGAGCAGTACTTC.

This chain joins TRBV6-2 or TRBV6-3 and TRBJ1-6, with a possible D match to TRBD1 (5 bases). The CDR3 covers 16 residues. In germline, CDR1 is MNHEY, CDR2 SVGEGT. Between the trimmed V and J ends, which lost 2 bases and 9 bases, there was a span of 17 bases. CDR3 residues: CASSYAHGAATSPLHF. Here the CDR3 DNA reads TGTGCCAGCAGTTACGCACATGGGGCAGCTACTTCACCCCTCCACTTT.

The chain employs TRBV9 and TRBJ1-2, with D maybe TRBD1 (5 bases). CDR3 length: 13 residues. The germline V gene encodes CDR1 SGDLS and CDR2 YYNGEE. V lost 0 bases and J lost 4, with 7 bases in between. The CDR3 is CASSVDGTYGYTF. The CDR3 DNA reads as TGTGCCAGCAGCGTAGACGGGACCTATGGCTACACCTTC.

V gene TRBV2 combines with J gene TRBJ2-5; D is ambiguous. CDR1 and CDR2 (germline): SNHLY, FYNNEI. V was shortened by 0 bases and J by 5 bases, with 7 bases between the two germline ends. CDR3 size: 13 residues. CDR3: CASSEARLETQYF. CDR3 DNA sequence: TGTGCCAGCAGTGAAGCGAGGTTGGAGACCCAGTACTTC.

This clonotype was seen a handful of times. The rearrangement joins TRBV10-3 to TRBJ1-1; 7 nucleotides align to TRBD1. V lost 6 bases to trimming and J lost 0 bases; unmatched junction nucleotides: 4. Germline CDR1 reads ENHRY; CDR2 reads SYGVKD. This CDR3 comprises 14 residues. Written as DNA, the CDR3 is TGTGCCATCAGGAGGGGGCTTTTGAACACTGAAGCTTTCTTT. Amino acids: CAIRRGLLNTEAFF.

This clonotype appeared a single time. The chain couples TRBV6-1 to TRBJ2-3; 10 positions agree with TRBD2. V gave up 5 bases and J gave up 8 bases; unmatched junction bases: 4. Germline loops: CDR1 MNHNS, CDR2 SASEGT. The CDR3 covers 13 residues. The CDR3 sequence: CASSLSSGGTQYF. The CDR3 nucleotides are TGTGCCAGCAGTCTATCTAGCGGGGGTACGCAGTATTTT.

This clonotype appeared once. CDR3 coding DNA: TGTGCCAGCAGTTACCGGGCCAGGGGTGAGACCCAGTACTTC. This codes for CASSYRARGETQYF. This chain connects TRBV6-5 to TRBJ2-5; tentative D call: TRBD1 (6 bases). CDR3 length: 14 amino acids. Germline V lookup: CDR1 MNHEY, CDR2 SVGAGI. V lost 2 bases and J lost 5, with 12 bases in between.

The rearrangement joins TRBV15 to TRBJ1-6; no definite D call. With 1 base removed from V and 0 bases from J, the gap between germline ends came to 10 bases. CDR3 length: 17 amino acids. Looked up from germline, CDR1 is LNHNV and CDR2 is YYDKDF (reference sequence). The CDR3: CATSRVQGSSYNSPLHF. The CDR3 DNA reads TGTGCCACCAGCAGAGTACAAGGGAGCTCCTATAATTCACCCCTCCACTTT.

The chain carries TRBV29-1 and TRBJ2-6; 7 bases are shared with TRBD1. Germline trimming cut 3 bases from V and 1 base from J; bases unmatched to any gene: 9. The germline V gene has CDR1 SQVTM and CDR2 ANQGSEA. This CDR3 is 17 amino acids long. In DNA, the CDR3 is TGCAGCGTTGATACCCGGGACAGACCGTCTGGGGCCAACGTCCTGACTTTC. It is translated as CSVDTRDRPSGANVLTF.

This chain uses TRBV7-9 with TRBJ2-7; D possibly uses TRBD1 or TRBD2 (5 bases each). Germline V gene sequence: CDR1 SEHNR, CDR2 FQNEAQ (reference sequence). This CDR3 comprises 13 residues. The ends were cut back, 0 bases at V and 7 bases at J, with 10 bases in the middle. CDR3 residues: CASSLALGVEQYF. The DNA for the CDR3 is TGTGCCAGCAGCTTAGCGCTGGGGGTAGAGCAGTACTTC.

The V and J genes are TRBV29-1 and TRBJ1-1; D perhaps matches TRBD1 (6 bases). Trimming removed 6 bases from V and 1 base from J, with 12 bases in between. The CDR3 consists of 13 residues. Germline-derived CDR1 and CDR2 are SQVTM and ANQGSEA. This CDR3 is CSVGKTGNTEAFF. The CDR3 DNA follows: TGCAGCGTCGGTAAGACAGGGAACACTGAAGCTTTCTTT.

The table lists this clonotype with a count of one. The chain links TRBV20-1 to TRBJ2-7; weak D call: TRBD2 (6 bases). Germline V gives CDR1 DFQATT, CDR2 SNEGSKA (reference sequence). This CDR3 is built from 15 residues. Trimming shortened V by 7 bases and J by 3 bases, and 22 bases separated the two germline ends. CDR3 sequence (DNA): TGCAGTGTTCAGGATCGGGCGGGACTTAACTACGAGCAGTACTTC. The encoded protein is CSVQDRAGLNYEQYF.

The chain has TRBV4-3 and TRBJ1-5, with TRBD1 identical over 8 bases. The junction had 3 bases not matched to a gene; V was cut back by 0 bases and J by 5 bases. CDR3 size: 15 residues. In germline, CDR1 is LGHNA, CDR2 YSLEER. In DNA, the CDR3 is TGCGCCAGCAGCCAAGACGGCAGGGGGCATCAGCCCCAGCATTTT. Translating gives CASSQDGRGHQPQHF.

The CDR3 region is CASSIGTGRNEQYF. The CDR3 DNA reads TGTGCCAGTAGCATCGGGACAGGGCGGAACGAGCAGTACTTC. The J gene is TRBJ2-7, the V gene TRBV19; TRBD1 agrees at 9 bases. J lost 5 bases, V lost 6 bases, and 8 bases had no gene match. The CDR3 runs to 14 residues. Germline assignment: CDR1 LNHDA and CDR2 SQIVND (reference sequence).

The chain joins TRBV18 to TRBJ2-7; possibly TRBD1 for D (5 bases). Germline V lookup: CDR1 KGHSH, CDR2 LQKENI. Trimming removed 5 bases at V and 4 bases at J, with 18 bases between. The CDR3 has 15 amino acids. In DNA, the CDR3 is TGTGCCAGCTCAGAACAAACGGAGAACAGGTACGAGCAGTACTTC. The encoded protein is CASSEQTENRYEQYF.

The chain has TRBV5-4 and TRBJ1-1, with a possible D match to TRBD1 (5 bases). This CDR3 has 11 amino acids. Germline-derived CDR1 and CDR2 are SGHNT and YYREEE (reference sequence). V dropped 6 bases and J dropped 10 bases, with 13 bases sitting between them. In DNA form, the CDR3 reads TGTGCCAGCAAGGGACGGGGACGAGCTTTCTTT. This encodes CASKGRGRAFF.

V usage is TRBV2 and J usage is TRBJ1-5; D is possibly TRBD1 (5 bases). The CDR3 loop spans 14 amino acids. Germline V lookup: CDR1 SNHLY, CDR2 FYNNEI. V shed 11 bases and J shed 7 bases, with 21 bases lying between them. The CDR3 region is CAATRGRSDQPQHF. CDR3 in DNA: TGTGCCGCCACCCGGGGCAGATCCGACCAGCCCCAGCATTTT.

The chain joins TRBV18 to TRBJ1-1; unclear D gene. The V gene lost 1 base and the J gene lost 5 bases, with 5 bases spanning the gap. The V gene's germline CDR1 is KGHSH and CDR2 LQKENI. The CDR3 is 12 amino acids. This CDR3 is CASSPQRTEAFF. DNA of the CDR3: TGTGCCAGCTCACCACAGAGGACTGAAGCTTTCTTT.

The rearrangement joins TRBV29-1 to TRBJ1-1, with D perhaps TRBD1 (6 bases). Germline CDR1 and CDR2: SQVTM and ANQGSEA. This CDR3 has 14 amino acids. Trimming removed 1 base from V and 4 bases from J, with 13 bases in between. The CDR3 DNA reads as TGCAGCGTTGAAGTCCGCACAGGGCCCACTGAAGCTTTCTTT. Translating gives CSVEVRTGPTEAFF.

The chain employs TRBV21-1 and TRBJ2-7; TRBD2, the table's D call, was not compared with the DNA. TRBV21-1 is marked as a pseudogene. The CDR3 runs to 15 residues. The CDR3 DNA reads TGTGCCAGCAGCAAGAGACTAGCGGGGGAATACGAGCAGTACTTC. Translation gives CASSKRLAGEYEQYF.

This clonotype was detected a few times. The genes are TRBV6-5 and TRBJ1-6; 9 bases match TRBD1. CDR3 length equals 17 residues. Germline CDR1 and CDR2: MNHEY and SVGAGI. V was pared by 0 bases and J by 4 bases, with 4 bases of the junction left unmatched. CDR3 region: CASSYSDRGSYNSPLHF. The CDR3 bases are TGTGCCAGCAGTTACTCGGACAGGGGCTCTTATAATTCACCCCTCCACTTT.

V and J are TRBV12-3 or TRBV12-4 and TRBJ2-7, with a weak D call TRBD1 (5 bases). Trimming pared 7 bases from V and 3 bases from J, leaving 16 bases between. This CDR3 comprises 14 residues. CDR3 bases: TGTGCCAGCAATACCGGACAAGGCGGCTACGAGCAGTACTTC. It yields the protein CASNTGQGGYEQYF.

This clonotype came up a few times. CDR3 DNA sequence: TGCGCCAGCAGCTTGTGGCGGCCGAAGAATGAGCAGTTCTTC. Translation: CASSLWRPKNEQFF. The chain links TRBV5-1 to TRBJ2-1; no clear D gene. V was clipped by 1 base and J by 7 bases, with 12 bases between them. In germline, CDR1 is SGHRS, CDR2 YFSETQ. CDR3 size: 14 residues.

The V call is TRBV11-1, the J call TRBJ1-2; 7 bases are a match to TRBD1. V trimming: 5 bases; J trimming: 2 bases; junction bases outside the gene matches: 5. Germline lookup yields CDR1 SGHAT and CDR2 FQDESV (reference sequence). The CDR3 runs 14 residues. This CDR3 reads CASSIDRENYGYTF. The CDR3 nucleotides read TGTGCCAGCAGCATCGACAGGGAAAACTATGGCTACACCTTC.

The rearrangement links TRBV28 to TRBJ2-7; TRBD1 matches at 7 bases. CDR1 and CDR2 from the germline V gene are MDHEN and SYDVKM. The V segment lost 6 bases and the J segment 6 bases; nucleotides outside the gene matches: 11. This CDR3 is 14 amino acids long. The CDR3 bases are TGTGCCAGCAGCCCCAGGTACAGGGGTTTCGAGCAGTACTTC. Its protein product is CASSPRYRGFEQYF.

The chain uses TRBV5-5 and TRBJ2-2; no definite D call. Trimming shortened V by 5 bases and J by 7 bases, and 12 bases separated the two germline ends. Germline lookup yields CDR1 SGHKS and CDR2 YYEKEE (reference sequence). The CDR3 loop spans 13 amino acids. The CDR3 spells CASSRDWNGELFF. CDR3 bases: TGTGCCAGCAGTCGTGACTGGAACGGGGAGCTGTTTTTT.

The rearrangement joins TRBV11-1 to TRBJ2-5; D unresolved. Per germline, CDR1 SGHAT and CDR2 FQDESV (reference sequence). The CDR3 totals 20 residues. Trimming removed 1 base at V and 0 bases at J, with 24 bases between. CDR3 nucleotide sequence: TGTGCCAGCAGCTTAGGGGTGGCAGGCGGTATAAGAAAGTACCAAGAGACCCAGTACTTC. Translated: CASSLGVAGGIRKYQETQYF.